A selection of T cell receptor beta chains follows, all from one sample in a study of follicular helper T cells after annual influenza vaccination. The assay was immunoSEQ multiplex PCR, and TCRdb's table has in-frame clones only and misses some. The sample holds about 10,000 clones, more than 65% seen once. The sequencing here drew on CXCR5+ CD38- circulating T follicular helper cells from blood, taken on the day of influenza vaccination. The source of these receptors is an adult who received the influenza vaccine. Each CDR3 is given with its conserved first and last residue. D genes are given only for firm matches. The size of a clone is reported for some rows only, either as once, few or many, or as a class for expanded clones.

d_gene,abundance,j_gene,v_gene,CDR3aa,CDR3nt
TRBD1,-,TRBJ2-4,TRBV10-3,CAISEWGQGEAKNIQYF,TGTGCCATCAGTGAGTGGGGACAGGGAGAGGCCAAAAACATTCAGTACTTC
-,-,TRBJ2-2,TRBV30,CAWSLSQGLPGELFF,TGTGCCTGGAGTCTCTCCCAGGGTTTGCCCGGGGAGCTGTTTTTT
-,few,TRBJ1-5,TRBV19,CASSSQPGAGQPQHF,TGTGCCAGTAGTAGCCAACCGGGAGCGGGTCAGCCCCAGCATTTT
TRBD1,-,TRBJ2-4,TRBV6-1,CASSGQGAIIQYF,TGTGCCAGCAGTGGCCAGGGGGCAATCATTCAGTACTTC
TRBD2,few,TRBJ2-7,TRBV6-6,CASSEGGYEQYF,TGTGCCAGCAGTGAGGGAGGGTACGAGCAGTACTTC
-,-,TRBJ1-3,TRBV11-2,CASSLDSGASGNTIYF,TGTGCCAGCAGCTTAGATTCGGGGGCATCTGGAAACACCATATATTTT
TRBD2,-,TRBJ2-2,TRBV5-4,CASSPGLAKGTGELFF,TGTGCCAGCAGCCCGGGACTAGCGAAGGGGACCGGGGAGCTGTTTTTT
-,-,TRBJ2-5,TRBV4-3,CASSRQAGFRETQYF,TGCGCCAGCTCCCGGCAGGCAGGGTTTCGGGAGACCCAGTACTTC
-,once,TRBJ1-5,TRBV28,CASKRLRQPQHF,TGTGCCAGCAAACGGCTGAGGCAGCCCCAGCATTTT
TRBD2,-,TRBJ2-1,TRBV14,CASSQGASGVNEQFF,TGTGCCAGCAGCCAAGGGGCTAGCGGGGTAAATGAGCAGTTCTTC